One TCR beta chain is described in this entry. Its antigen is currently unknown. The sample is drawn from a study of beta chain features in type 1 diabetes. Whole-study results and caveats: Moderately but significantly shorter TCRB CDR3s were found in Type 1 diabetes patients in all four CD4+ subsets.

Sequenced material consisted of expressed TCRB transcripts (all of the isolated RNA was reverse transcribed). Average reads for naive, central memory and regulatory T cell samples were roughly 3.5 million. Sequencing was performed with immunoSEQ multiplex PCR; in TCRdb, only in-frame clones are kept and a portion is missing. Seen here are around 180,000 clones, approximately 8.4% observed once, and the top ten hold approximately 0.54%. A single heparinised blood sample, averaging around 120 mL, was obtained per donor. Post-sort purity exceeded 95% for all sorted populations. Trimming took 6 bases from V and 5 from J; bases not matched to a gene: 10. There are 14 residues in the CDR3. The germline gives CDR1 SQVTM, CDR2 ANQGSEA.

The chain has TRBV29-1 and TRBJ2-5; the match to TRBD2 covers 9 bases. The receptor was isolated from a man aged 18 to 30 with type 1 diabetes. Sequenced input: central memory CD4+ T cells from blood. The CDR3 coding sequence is TGCAGCGTCCGGGCGGGAGGGCCGGGGGAGACCCAGTACTTC. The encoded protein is CSVRAGGPGETQYF.